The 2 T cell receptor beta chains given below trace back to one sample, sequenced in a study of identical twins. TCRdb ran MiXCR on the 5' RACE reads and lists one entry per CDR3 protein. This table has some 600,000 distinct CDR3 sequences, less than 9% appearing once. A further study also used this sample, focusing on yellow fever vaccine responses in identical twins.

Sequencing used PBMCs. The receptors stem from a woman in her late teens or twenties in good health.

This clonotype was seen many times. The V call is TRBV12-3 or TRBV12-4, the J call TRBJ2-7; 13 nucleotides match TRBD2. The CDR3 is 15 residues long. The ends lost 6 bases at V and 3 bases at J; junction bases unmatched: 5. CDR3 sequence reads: CASRLGLAGNYEQYF. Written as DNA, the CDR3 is TGTGCCAGCAGATTGGGACTAGCGGGAAACTACGAGCAGTACTTC.

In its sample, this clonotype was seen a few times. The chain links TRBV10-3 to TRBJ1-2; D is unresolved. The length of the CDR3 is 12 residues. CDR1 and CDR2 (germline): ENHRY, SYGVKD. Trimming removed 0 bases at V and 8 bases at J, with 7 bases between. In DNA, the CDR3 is TGTGCCATCAGTGAGTCGGGGATCGGCTACACCTTC. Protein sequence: CAISESGIGYTF.